One TCR beta chain is described in this entry. Its antigen is unidentified. The sequenced template was cDNA made from the entire isolated RNA. The method was immunoSEQ multiplex PCR; TCRdb's version includes in-frame clones alone and lacks a portion of them. In the table there are approximately 250,000 clones, roughly 11% of which are singletons. Per the germline V gene, CDR1 is PRHDT and CDR2 is FYEKMQ (reference sequence). The CDR3 sequence is 15 residues long. The V gene lost 0 bases and the J gene lost 2 bases, with 11 bases spanning the gap. These data come from a study of beta chain features in type 1 diabetes. General observations from the study: Shorter TCRB CDR3s, moderately but significantly so, were found in Type 1 diabetes patients in all four CD4+ subsets.

The TCR originated in a man aged 25-45 years with type 1 diabetes. The chain is built from TRBV13 and TRBJ2-7; the D is unclear. The sample was naive CD4+ T cells from blood. The CDR3 nucleotides read TGTGCCAGCAGCTTAGGCCTGTCGGGTACCTACGAGCAGTACTTC. It encodes CASSLGLSGTYEQYF.